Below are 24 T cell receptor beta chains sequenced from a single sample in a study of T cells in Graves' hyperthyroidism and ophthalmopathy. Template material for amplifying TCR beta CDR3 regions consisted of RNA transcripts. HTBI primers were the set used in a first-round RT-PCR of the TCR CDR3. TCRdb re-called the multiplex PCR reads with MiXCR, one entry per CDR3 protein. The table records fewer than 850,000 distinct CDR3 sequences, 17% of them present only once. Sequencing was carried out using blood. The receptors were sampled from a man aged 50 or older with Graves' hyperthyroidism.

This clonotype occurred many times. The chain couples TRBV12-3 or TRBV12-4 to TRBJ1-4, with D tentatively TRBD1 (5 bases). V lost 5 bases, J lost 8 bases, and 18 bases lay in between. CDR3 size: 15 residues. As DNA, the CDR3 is TGTGCCAGCAGTCCCCCCAGGGCCTTGGGGGAAAAACTGTTTTTT. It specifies CASSPPRALGEKLFF.

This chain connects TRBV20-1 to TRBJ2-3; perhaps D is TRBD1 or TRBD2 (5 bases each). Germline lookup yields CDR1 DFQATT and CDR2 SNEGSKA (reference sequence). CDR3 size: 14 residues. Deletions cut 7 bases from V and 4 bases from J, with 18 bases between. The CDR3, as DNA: TGCAGTGAGCGTTCCGGGGCCGGCGCAGATACGCAGTATTTT. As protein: CSERSGAGADTQYF.

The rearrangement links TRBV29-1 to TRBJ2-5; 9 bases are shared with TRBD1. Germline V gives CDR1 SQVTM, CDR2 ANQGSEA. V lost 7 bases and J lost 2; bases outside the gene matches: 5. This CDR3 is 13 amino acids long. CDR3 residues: CSAHGTGQETQYF. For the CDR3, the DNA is TGCAGCGCCCATGGGACAGGGCAAGAGACCCAGTACTTC.

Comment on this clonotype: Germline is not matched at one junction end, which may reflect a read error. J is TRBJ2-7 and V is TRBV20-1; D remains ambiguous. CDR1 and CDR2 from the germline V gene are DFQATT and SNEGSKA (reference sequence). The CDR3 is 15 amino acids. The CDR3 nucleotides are TGCAGTGCTAGAGATCACAGAGAGTATTCCTTCGAGCAGTACTTC. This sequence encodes CSARDHREYSFEQYF.

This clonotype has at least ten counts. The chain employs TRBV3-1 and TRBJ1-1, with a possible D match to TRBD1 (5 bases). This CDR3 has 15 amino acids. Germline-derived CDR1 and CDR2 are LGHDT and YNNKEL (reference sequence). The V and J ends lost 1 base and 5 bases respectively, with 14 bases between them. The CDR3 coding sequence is TGTGCCAGCAGCCAAGGGTCTCCCCGGGGGACTGAAGCTTTCTTT. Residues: CASSQGSPRGTEAFF.

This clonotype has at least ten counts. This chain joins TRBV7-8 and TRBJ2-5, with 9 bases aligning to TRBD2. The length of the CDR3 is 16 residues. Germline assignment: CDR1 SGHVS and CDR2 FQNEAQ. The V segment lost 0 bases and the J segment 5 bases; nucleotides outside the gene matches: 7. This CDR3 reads CASSLARLAGRETQYF. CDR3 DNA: TGTGCCAGCAGCTTAGCGCGTCTAGCGGGAAGGGAGACCCAGTACTTC.

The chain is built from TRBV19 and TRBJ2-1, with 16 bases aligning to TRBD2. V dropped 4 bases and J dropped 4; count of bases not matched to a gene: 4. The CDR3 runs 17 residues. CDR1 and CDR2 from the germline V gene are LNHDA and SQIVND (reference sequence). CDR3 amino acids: CASSTGTSGGGYNEQFF. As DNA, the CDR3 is TGTGCCAGTAGTACGGGGACTAGCGGGGGGGGATACAATGAGCAGTTCTTC.

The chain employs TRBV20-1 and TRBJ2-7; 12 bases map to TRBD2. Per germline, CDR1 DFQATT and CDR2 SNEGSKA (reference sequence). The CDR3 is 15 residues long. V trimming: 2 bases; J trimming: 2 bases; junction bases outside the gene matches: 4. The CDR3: CSARPTSGSPYEQYF. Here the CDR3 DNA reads TGCAGTGCTAGACCGACTAGCGGGAGCCCCTACGAGCAGTACTTC.

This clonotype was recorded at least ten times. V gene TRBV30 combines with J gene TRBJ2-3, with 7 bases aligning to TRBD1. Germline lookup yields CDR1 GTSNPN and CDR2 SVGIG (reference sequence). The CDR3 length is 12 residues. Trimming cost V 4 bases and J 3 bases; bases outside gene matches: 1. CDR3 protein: CAWIRGTDTQYF. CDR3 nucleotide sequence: TGTGCCTGGATCAGGGGGACAGATACGCAGTATTTT.

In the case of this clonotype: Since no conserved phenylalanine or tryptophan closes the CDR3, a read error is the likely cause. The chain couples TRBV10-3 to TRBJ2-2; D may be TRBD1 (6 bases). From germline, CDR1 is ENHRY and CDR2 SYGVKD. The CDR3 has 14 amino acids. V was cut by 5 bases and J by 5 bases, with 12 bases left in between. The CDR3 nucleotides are TGTGCCATCAGTATGGGACACAGTACCGGGGAGCTGTTTTCT. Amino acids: CAISMGHSTGELFS.

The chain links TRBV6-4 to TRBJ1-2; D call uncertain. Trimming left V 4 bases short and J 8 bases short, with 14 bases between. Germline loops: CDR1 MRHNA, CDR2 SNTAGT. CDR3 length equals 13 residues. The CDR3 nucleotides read TGTGCCAGCAGTGTAATAGATTACTTCGGCTACACCTTC. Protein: CASSVIDYFGYTF.

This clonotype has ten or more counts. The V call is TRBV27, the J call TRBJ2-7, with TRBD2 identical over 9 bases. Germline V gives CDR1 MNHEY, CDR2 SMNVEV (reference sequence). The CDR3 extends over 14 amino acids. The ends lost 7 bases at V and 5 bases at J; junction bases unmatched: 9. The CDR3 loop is CASKWGSGSDEQYF. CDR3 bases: TGTGCCAGCAAATGGGGTAGCGGGAGCGACGAGCAGTACTTC.

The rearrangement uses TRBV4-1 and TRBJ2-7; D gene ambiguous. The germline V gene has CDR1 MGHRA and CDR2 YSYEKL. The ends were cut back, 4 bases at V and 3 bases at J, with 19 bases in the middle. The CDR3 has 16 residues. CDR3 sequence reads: CASSRHPLAENYEQYF. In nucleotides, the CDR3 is TGCGCCAGCAGCCGACACCCCTTGGCGGAAAACTACGAGCAGTACTTC.

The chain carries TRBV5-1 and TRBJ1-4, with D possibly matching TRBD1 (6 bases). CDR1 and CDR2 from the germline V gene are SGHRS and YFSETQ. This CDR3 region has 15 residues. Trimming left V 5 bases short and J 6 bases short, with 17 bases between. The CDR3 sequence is CASREAGVLDEKLFF. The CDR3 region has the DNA TGCGCCAGCAGAGAAGCAGGGGTGTTAGATGAAAAACTGTTTTTT. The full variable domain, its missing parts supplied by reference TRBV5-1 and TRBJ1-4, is KAGVTQTPRYLIKTRGQQVTLSCSPISGHRSVSWYQQTPGQGLQFLFEYFSETQRNKGNFPGRFSGRQFSNSRSEMNVSTLELGDSALYLCASREAGVLDEKLFFGSGTQLSVL.

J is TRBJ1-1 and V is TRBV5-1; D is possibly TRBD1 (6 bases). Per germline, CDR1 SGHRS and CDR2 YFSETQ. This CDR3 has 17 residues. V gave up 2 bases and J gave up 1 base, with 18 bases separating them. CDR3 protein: CASSFIRDTLQNTEAFF. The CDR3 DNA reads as TGCGCCAGCAGCTTCATCCGGGACACATTACAGAACACTGAAGCTTTCTTT.

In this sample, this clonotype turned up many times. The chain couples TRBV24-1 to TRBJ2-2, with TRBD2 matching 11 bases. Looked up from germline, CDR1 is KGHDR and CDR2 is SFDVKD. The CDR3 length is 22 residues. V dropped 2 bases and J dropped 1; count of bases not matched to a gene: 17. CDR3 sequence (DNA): TGTGCCACCAGTGATTACCCCGGGACTAGCGGACCACTACTGATGAACACCGGGGAGCTGTTTTTT. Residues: CATSDYPGTSGPLLMNTGELFF.

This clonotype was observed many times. The CDR3 coding sequence is TGTGCCAGCAGGGCTACTAGCGGGAGATACTACGAGCAGTACTTC. Its translation: CASRATSGRYYEQYF. The rearrangement links TRBV28 to TRBJ2-7, with TRBD2 identical over 11 bases. The CDR3 has 15 amino acids. Trimming took 6 bases from V and 3 from J; bases not matched to a gene: 7. Germline loops: CDR1 MDHEN, CDR2 SYDVKM.

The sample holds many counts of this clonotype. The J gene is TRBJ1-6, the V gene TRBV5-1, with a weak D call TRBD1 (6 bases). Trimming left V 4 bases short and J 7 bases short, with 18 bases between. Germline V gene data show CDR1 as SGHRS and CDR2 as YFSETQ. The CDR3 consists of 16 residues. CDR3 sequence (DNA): TGCGCCAGCAGCCAAGCCAGGGGACTGGGGAATTCACCCCTCCACTTT. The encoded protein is CASSQARGLGNSPLHF. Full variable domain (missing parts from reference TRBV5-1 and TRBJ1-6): KAGVTQTPRYLIKTRGQQVTLSCSPISGHRSVSWYQQTPGQGLQFLFEYFSETQRNKGNFPGRFSGRQFSNSRSEMNVSTLELGDSALYLCASSQARGLGNSPLHFGNGTRLTVT.

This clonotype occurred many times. The chain's CDR3 is CAISDMGMNTEAFF. DNA of the CDR3: TGTGCCATCAGTGATATGGGCATGAACACTGAAGCTTTCTTT. The chain has TRBV10-3 and TRBJ1-1; unclear D gene. Trimming stripped 3 bases from V and 0 bases from J, with 8 bases between. The CDR3 has 14 amino acids. Germline V CDR1 and CDR2: ENHRY, SYGVKD.

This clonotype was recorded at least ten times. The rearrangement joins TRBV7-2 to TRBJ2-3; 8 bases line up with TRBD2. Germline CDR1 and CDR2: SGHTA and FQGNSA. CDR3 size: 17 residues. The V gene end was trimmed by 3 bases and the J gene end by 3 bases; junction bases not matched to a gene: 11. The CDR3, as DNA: TGTGCCAGCAGCTTCCCAGCGGGAGTCAGGTGGACAGATACGCAGTATTTT. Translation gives CASSFPAGVRWTDTQYF.

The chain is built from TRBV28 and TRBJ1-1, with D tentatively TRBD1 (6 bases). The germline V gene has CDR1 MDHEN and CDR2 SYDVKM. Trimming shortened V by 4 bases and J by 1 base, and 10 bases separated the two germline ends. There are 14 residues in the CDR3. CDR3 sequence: CASSSPGENTEAFF. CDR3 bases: TGTGCCAGCAGTTCCCCAGGGGAGAACACTGAAGCTTTCTTT. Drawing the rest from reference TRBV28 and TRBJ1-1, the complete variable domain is DVKVTQSSRYLVKRTGEKVFLECVQDMDHENMFWYRQDPGLGLRLIYFSYDVKMKEKGDIPEGYSVSREKKERFSLILESASTNQTSMYLCASSSPGENTEAFFGQGTRLTVV.

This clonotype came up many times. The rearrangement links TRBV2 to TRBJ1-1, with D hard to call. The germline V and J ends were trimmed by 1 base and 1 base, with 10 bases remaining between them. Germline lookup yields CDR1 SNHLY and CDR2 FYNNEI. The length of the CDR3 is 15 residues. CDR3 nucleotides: TGTGCCAGCAGTGAAGAGCCCGCCCCGAACACTGAAGCTTTCTTT. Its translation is CASSEEPAPNTEAFF.

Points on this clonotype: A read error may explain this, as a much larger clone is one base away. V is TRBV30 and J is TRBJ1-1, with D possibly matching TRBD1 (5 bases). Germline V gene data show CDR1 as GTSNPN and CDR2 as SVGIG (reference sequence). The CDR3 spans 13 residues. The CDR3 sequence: CAWSRRQNIEAFF. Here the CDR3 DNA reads TGTGCCTGGAGCCGCCGACAGAACATTGAAGCTTTCTTT. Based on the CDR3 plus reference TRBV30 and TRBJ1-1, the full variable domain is SQTIHQWPATLVQPVGSPLSLECTVEGTSNPNLYWYRQAAGRGLQLLFYSVGIGQISSEVPQNLSASRPQDRQFILSSKKLLLSDSGFYLCAWSRRQNIEAFFGQGTRLTVV.

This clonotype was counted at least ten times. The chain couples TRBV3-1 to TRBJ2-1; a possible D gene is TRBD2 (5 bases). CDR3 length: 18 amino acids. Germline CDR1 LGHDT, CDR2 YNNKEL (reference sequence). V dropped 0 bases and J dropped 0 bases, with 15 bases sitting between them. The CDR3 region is CASSQEGLAFSSYNEQFF. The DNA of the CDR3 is TGTGCCAGCAGCCAAGAAGGGCTAGCTTTTAGCTCCTACAATGAGCAGTTCTTC.